The clone carrying this TCR beta chain was seen a handful of times. The record originates from a study of cytomegalovirus exposure and HLA in healthy donors. PCR amplification relied on 60 Vbeta primers (plus 13 Jbeta primers). TCRdb keeps only in-frame clones here, not all; method: immunoSEQ multiplex PCR. Of about 190,000 clones detected, approximately 88% appear once; the ten largest clones hold approximately 2.4%. The CDR3 is 15 amino acids. Germline CDR1 is SGDLS and CDR2 is YYNGEE. V lost 4 bases, J lost 8 bases, and 9 bases stayed unmatched. This TCR was sampled from a woman between 45 and 60 years old in good health and CMV-seropositive. Material for sequencing was PBMCs. The chain has TRBV9 and TRBJ2-4; the match to TRBD1 covers 10 bases. This CDR3 reads CASSPGGQGMDIQYF. CDR3 bases: TGTGCCAGCAGCCCCGGGGGACAGGGGATGGACATTCAGTACTTC.